These 14 T cell receptor beta chains share one sample of origin, sequenced in a study of blood T cells in healthy people across ages. Alongside a J-beta primer mix, a sample-barcoded 5' primer served in a second PCR lasting 7 to 11 cycles. TCRdb re-analysed the 5' RACE reads in MiXCR, keeping a single row per CDR3 protein. The data contain roughly 930,000 distinct CDR3 sequences, about 48% of them singletons. Sequences were obtained from blood. These receptor sequences come from a man aged 30 to 39 in good health.

The V call is TRBV11-3, the J call TRBJ2-3, with D perhaps TRBD1 or TRBD2 (5 bases each). Per the germline V gene, CDR1 is SGHNT and CDR2 is YENEEA. This CDR3 is built from 16 residues. V lost 5 bases to trimming and J lost 2 bases, with 17 bases between them. CDR3 loop: CASSPGAARYTDTQYF. The DNA of the CDR3 is TGTGCCAGCAGCCCCGGGGCAGCCCGATACACAGATACGCAGTATTTT. Using reference TRBV11-3 and TRBJ2-3 for the parts outside the CDR3, the full variable domain is EAGVVQSPRYKIIEKKQPVAFWCNPISGHNTLYWYLQNLGQGPELLIRYENEEAVDDSQLPKDRFSAERLKGVDSTLKIQPAELGDSAVYLCASSPGAARYTDTQYFGPGTRLTVL.

The chain joins TRBV4-3 to TRBJ2-3, with D unresolved. The CDR3 is 15 amino acids. V lost 0 bases and J lost 5, with 12 bases in between. Looked up from germline, CDR1 is LGHNA and CDR2 is YSLEER. CDR3 loop: CASSQDQRSVDTQYF. CDR3 nucleotide sequence: TGCGCCAGCAGCCAAGATCAAAGGTCCGTAGATACGCAGTATTTT.

V and J are TRBV27 and TRBJ1-2; 9 nucleotides align to TRBD1. There are 16 residues in the CDR3. Germline loops: CDR1 MNHEY, CDR2 SMNVEV (reference sequence). With 8 bases clipped from V and 4 bases from J, the junction kept 14 bases outside the gene matches. The CDR3 DNA reads as TGTGCCAGCGGTCCTTTCGGGACAGGGATCTTCTATGGCTACACCTTC. Translated, it gives CASGPFGTGIFYGYTF.

J is TRBJ1-1 and V is TRBV29-1; D gene uncertain. The germline gives CDR1 SQVTM, CDR2 ANQGSEA. V lost 3 bases, J lost 4 bases, and 3 bases lay in between. CDR3 length: 10 residues. In DNA form, the CDR3 reads TGCAGCGTTGACGGCACTGAAGCTTTCTTT. This encodes CSVDGTEAFF. The full variable domain, rest sourced from reference TRBV29-1 and TRBJ1-1, is SAVISQKPSRDICQRGTSLTIQCQVDSQVTMMFWYRQQPGQSLTLIATANQGSEATYESGFVIDKFPISRPNLTFSTLTVSNMSPEDSSIYLCSVDGTEAFFGQGTRLTVV.

The chain uses TRBV20-1 and TRBJ2-1; possible D gene TRBD2, 6 bases. Germline lookup yields CDR1 DFQATT and CDR2 SNEGSKA (reference sequence). V lost 3 bases, J lost 4 bases, and 19 bases lay in between. The CDR3 is 16 amino acids. In nucleotides, the CDR3 is TGCAGTGCTAGTCACCCGCTGACGGGGGAATACAATGAGCAGTTCTTC. Its translation is CSASHPLTGEYNEQFF.

The CDR3 loop reads CASSQVTRGVVGRRSNTEAFF. Here the CDR3 DNA reads TGCGCCAGCAGCCAAGTCACGCGGGGTGTTGTAGGCCGAAGGTCGAACACTGAAGCTTTCTTT. V is TRBV4-1 and J is TRBJ1-1; D gene unclear. The CDR3 spans 21 residues. Germline loops: CDR1 MGHRA, CDR2 YSYEKL. Trimming took 1 base from V and 1 from J, leaving 28 bases between them.

The chain has TRBV7-9 and TRBJ2-7; D may be TRBD1 (5 bases). This CDR3 contains 16 residues. The germline V gene encodes CDR1 SEHNR and CDR2 FQNEAQ (reference sequence). V was cut by 2 bases and J by 3 bases, with 17 bases left in between. The CDR3 loop is CASSLRLIGECYEQYF. CDR3 sequence (DNA): TGTGCCAGCAGCTTACGTCTTATAGGGGAATGCTACGAGCAGTACTTC.

The chain uses TRBV5-6 and TRBJ2-3; 8 nucleotides line up with TRBD1. Trimming cost V 6 bases and J 0 bases; bases outside gene matches: 3. This CDR3 spans 14 amino acids. Germline V gives CDR1 SGHDT, CDR2 YYEEEE. This chain's CDR3 is CASTGTGSTDTQYF. The CDR3, as DNA: TGTGCCAGCACCGGGACAGGCAGCACAGATACGCAGTATTTT.

This clonotype was detected only once. The CDR3 nucleotides read TGTGCCAGCAGCCTTGGGTCCTCTAGTACCCAGTACTTC. Its protein is CASSLGSSSTQYF. The rearrangement uses TRBV7-7 and TRBJ2-5; no firm D call. CDR3 length: 13 amino acids. Trimming removed 5 bases at V and 8 bases at J, with 15 bases between. Germline CDR1 and CDR2: SSHAT and FNYEAQ (reference sequence).

The chain carries TRBV24-1 and TRBJ2-3; D gene ambiguous. Germline V CDR1 and CDR2: KGHDR, SFDVKD. V shed 4 bases and J shed 3 bases, with 16 bases lying between them. The CDR3 length is 16 residues. The CDR3 spells CATSDRSHGRTDTQYF. Written as DNA, the CDR3 is TGTGCCACCAGTGACCGATCCCACGGGCGGACAGATACGCAGTATTTT.

V gene TRBV12-3 or TRBV12-4 combines with J gene TRBJ1-2; D possibly corresponds to TRBD1 (6 bases). CDR3 length: 18 residues. Trimming removed 5 bases from V and 7 bases from J, with 29 bases in between. CDR3 bases: TGTGCCAGCAGTGACAGACAGGCCGAAACAAAAAGGGGTCCTGGCTACACCTTC. This encodes CASSDRQAETKRGPGYTF.

The rearrangement links TRBV27 to TRBJ2-6; D is ambiguous. Trimming stripped 6 bases from V and 0 bases from J, with 12 bases between. The CDR3 has 16 residues. Germline CDR1 MNHEY, CDR2 SMNVEV (reference sequence). In DNA, the CDR3 is TGTGCCAGCAGGACTGGCTATAGCTCTGGGGCCAACGTCCTGACTTTC. As protein: CASRTGYSSGANVLTF.

V usage is TRBV7-9 and J usage is TRBJ1-6, with D hard to call. Per the germline V gene, CDR1 is SEHNR and CDR2 is FQNEAQ (reference sequence). V gave up 2 bases and J gave up 5 bases, with 7 bases separating them. CDR3 length equals 14 residues. The CDR3 DNA sequence: TGTGCCAGCAGCTTAAGGGAAAATAATTCACCCCTCCACTTT. It codes for CASSLRENNSPLHF.

The sample holds a few counts of this clonotype. V gene TRBV7-2 combines with J gene TRBJ2-3; 7 bases are a match to TRBD2. CDR3 length: 15 amino acids. Germline CDR1 and CDR2: SGHTA and FQGNSA. J gave up 1 base and V 4 bases, and 5 bases lay outside the gene matches. The CDR3 loop is CASSYNAGGTDTQYF. In DNA form, the CDR3 reads TGTGCCAGCAGCTACAATGCGGGGGGCACAGATACGCAGTATTTT.